This T cell receptor (beta chain) came from a study of cytomegalovirus exposure and HLA in healthy donors. Looking at the study overall: One earlier analysis, a look at approximately 190 million T cells, found more than 100 million unique TCR beta sequences.

PCR employed 60 Vbeta and 13 Jbeta primers. Source study methods: In a later analysis, around 87 million unique TCR beta chains included roughly 11 million shared by two or more donors. Profiling relied on immunoSEQ multiplex PCR, and the TCRdb table lists in-frame clones only, not all of them. The DNA gave D and trimming, while V, J and clone size come from that table. Reported are tens of thousands of clones; the ten largest clones contain roughly 12%. General study points: Looking again later, the authors saw that most CMV-associated TCR beta chains seemed HLA-restricted.

J was trimmed by 5 bases and V by 4 bases; bases with no gene match: 7. The germline CDR1 and CDR2 sequences are SGHRS and YFSETQ. This CDR3 comprises 15 residues. Comments on this clone: Its specificity is unknown.

The sample consisted of PBMCs. This receptor was obtained from a woman aged 60 to 75 in good health and CMV-seropositive. The chain couples TRBV5-1 to TRBJ2-3; the match to TRBD2 covers 10 bases. The CDR3, as DNA: TGCGCCAGCAGCCCGCTAGCGGGGGCGGTAGATACGCAGTATTTT. As protein: CASSPLAGAVDTQYF. The full variable domain, in which reference TRBV5-1 and TRBJ2-3 provide the parts outside the CDR3, is KAGVTQTPRYLIKTRGQQVTLSCSPISGHRSVSWYQQTPGQGLQFLFEYFSETQRNKGNFPGRFSGRQFSNSRSEMNVSTLELGDSALYLCASSPLAGAVDTQYFGPGTRLTVL.